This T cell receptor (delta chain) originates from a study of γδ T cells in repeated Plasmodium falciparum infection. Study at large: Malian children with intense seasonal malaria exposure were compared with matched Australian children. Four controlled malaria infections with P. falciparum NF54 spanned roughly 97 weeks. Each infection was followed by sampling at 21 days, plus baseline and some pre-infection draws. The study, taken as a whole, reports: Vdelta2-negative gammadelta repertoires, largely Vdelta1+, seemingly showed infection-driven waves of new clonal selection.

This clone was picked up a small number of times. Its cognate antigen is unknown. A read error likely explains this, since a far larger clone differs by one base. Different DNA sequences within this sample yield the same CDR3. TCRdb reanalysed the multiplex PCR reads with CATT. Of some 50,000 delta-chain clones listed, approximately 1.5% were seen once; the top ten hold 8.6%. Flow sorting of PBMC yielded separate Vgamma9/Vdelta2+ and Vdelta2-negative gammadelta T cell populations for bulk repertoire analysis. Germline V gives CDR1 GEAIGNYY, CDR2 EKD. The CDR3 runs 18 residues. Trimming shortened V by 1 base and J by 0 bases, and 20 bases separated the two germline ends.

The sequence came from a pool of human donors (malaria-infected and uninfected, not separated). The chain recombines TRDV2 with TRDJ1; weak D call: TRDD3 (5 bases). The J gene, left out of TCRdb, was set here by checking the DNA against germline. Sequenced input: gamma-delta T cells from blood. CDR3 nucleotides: TGTGCCTGTGACACATCTACAACCTGGGCCCCGTACACCGATAAACTCATCTTT. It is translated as CACDTSTTWAPYTDKLIF.